This T cell receptor beta chain was recovered during a study of T cell responses to AZD1222 COVID-19 vaccine. Whole-study findings and limits: Vaccination with two AZD1222 doses was followed by a rise in Spike-specific TCR breadth and depth. Per reports, nearly half of all spike-specific TCRs target regions that are unmutated in variants. The sample set comprised mostly white British donors with more females, and clonal diversity was possibly underestimated.

The CDR3 is made up of 15 amino acids. V was trimmed by 6 bases and J by 1 base, leaving 13 bases between them. Per germline, CDR1 LNHDA and CDR2 SQIVND (reference sequence). With respect to this clone: Its antigen is unidentified.

Profiled with immunoSEQ multiplex PCR; TCRdb holds only in-frame clones, not every one. The table has about 150,000 clones, about 88% seen once. The chain joins TRBV19 to TRBJ1-5, with a weak D call TRBD1 (5 bases). This sample comprised peripheral blood, obtained after recovery from COVID-19. The sequence was collected from an adult who had recovered from COVID-19. CDR3 DNA: TGTGCCAGTAGCGCTCAGGGATGGAGCAATCAGCCCCAGCATTTT. As protein: CASSAQGWSNQPQHF.